This paragraph reports one T cell receptor (beta chain). The antigen is unknown. The V gene's germline CDR1 is SGDLS and CDR2 YYNGEE. The CDR3 has 12 amino acids. Between the trimmed V and J ends, which lost 4 bases and 0 bases, there was a span of 4 bases. This sample stems from a study of shared clonotypes between healthy human individuals. Findings of the study overall: Researchers sampled blood only, noting tissue repertoires likely differ. Clonotype sharing among donors likely depends on sequencing depth. For naive CD4 cells, around 5.1% of clonotypes were shared across a few donors.

Terminally differentiated effector memory CD45RA+ cells were excluded by CCR7 positive selection of CD45RO-negative cells. Sorted-subset replicate PCRs used 200 ng DNA, tens of thousands of T cell genomes. TCRdb's copy holds only in-frame clones and misses some; the assay was immunoSEQ multiplex PCR. The sample has about 2 million clones; 85% to 95% are singletons. The chain has TRBV9 and TRBJ2-5; D not resolved. This receptor was taken from a man aged 18 to 29 in good health. Material for sequencing was naive CD8+ T cells sorted from blood. CDR3 region: CASSHNQETQYF. CDR3 sequence (DNA): TGTGCCAGCAGCCACAACCAAGAGACCCAGTACTTC.